Presented here are 32 T cell receptor beta chains from one specimen sequenced in a study of Tregs in tolerant kidney transplant recipients (dated by TCRdb to about 2019). To prepare the library, the immunoSEQ multiplex PCR assay was applied. What TCRdb holds here is the immuneACCESS table cut down to in-frame rearrangements. Part of the clones is not present; checked against another copy, under half of the missing clones reflect an unresolved V gene, and the others are unexplained. The sample table gives tens of thousands of clones. About 0.83% of the sample comes from the top ten. The sample's time point label, decoded: blood sample drawn before combined kidney and bone marrow transplant. Sequencing used CD4+ T cells from blood, obtained before the transplant. These TCRs come from a human donor who received a combined kidney and bone marrow transplant.

On this clone itself: The read halts 3 residues ahead of the CDR3 end, with the missing end drawn from the germline J gene. The genes are TRBV7-9 and TRBJ2-7, with 8 bases fitting TRBD1. Germline CDR1 reads SEHNR; CDR2 reads FQNEAQ (reference sequence). The CDR3 has 14 amino acids. With 3 bases clipped from V and 3 bases from J, the junction kept 4 bases outside the gene matches. CDR3 sequence: CASSFWTGNYEQYF. The covered CDR3 bases are TGTGCCAGCAGCTTTTGGACAGGGAACTACGAG. Using reference TRBV7-9 and TRBJ2-7 for the parts outside the CDR3, the full variable domain is DTGVSQNPRHKITKRGQNVTFRCDPISEHNRLYWYRQTLGQGPEFLTYFQNEAQLEKSRLLSDRFSAERPKGSFSTLEIQRTEQGDSAMYLCASSFWTGNYEQYFGPGTRLTVT.

As to this clone: The CDR3 end lies 3 residues beyond the end of the read and is filled in from the germline J gene. The rearrangement links TRBV7-2 to TRBJ1-3; maybe TRBD1 (6 bases). The germline V gene has CDR1 SGHTA and CDR2 FQGNSA. The CDR3 covers 15 residues. V was pared by 3 bases and J by 2 bases, with 11 bases between. CDR3 region: CASSFGGVPGNTIYF. CDR3 bases read: TGTGCCAGCAGCTTTGGGGGCGTCCCTGGAAACACC.

The CDR3 bases that were read are TGTGCCAGCTCACGCGAACGACAGACCCCATTACCCGGGGAG. Translation gives CASSRERQTPLPGE. In full, the CDR3 is CASSRERQTPLPGELFF. The V gene is TRBV18, the J gene TRBJ2-2; maybe TRBD1 (5 bases). The CDR3 end lies 3 residues beyond the end of the read and is filled in from the germline J gene. V lost 4 bases, J lost 6 bases, and 21 bases lay in between. CDR3 size: 17 residues. In germline, CDR1 is KGHSH, CDR2 LQKENI.

A remark on this clone: The read ends 3 residues early relative to the CDR3; the germline J gene fills the gap. This rearrangement joins TRBV18 to TRBJ1-1; D gene ambiguous. The CDR3 contains 14 residues. V was clipped by 2 bases and J by 7 bases, with 14 bases between them. Germline V gene lookup returns CDR1 KGHSH and CDR2 LQKENI. CDR3 bases read: TGTGCCAGCTCACCATCGGCGGGGTCCCATGAA. It yields the protein CASSPSAGSHE. The whole CDR3 is CASSPSAGSHEAFF.

Partial CDR3 DNA: TGTGCCAGCTCCGGTAGGGCTAGCGGGAAGGGTACG. Protein product: CASSGRASGKGT. The entire CDR3 protein reads CASSGRASGKGTQYF. This chain connects TRBV2 to TRBJ2-3, with 9 bases lining up with TRBD2. Read sequence stops 3 residues before the CDR3 end, and the germline J gene provides the missing end. Germline V gene data show CDR1 as SNHLY and CDR2 as FYNNEI. The CDR3 has 15 residues. V was pared by 8 bases and J by 8 bases, with 14 bases of the junction left unmatched.

The CDR3 region is CATGAADSQTDTQYF. The sequenced part of the CDR3 DNA is TGTGCCACAGGGGCGGCCGACAGTCAGACAGATACG. V is TRBV6-2 or TRBV6-3 and J is TRBJ2-3, with D perhaps TRBD1 (6 bases). The read ends 3 residues shy of where the CDR3 ends; the end is completed using the germline J gene. The length of the CDR3 is 15 residues. In germline, CDR1 is MNHEY, CDR2 SVGEGT. V shed 10 bases and J shed 3 bases, with 20 bases lying between them.

As for this clone: The CDR3 extends 3 residues past the end of the read, so its final part is completed from the germline J gene. J is TRBJ2-1 and V is TRBV29-1, with 10 bases matching TRBD2. Germline V gives CDR1 SQVTM, CDR2 ANQGSEA. V lost 8 bases to trimming and J lost 4 bases; unmatched junction nucleotides: 17. CDR3 length equals 17 residues. CDR3 loop: CSFSPSRRTSGYNEQFF. CDR3 DNA, as far as it was read: TGCAGCTTTTCACCTTCCCGCAGGACTAGCGGTTACAATGAG.

Notes on this clone: The CDR3 goes on 3 residues after the read ends, and that part is filled in from the germline J gene. The chain carries TRBV5-1 and TRBJ1-2, with D perhaps TRBD1 (5 bases). The CDR3 loop spans 13 amino acids. Germline-derived CDR1 and CDR2 are SGHRS and YFSETQ. CDR3 DNA, as far as it was read: TGCGCCAGCAGCCCGGGGGGTAGTTTCGGC. Translated, it gives CASSPGGSFG. In full, the CDR3 is CASSPGGSFGYTF.

With respect to this clone: The read ends 3 residues shy of where the CDR3 ends; the end is completed using the germline J gene. The chain combines TRBV7-4 with TRBJ2-3, with no clear D. This CDR3 has 16 residues. CDR1 SGHVT and CDR2 SQSDAQ come from the germline V gene. V dropped 3 bases and J dropped 7 bases, with 20 bases sitting between them. The CDR3: CASSFFDSYSANTQYF. Partial CDR3 DNA: TGTGCCAGCAGCTTTTTCGACTCATACTCTGCGAATACG.

For this clone: The missing CDR3 end, 3 residues past where the read stops, is filled in from the germline J gene. J is TRBJ2-2 and V is TRBV19; 8 bases are a match to TRBD1. There are 15 residues in the CDR3. Germline CDR1 and CDR2: LNHDA and SQIVND (reference sequence). Unmatched junction bases numbered 6, after V lost 3 bases and J lost 6 bases. The CDR3 region is CASSIQLGQAGELFF. The covered CDR3 bases are TGTGCCAGTAGTATTCAATTGGGACAGGCCGGGGAG.

About this clone itself: The read terminates 3 residues before the CDR3 end, so the remaining end is supplied by the germline J gene. The chain links TRBV18 to TRBJ1-4; tentatively, D is TRBD1 (6 bases). The germline V and J ends were trimmed by 4 bases and 0 bases, with 18 bases remaining between them. This CDR3 has 18 residues. Germline assignment: CDR1 KGHSH and CDR2 LQKENI. Partial CDR3 DNA: TGTGCCAGCTCACTCCAACAGGGAGGGGGAGCAACTAATGAAAAA. This codes for CASSLQQGGGATNEK. The full CDR3 protein is CASSLQQGGGATNEKLFF.

Note on this clone: The DNA ends 3 residues before the CDR3 does, and the rest of the CDR3 is filled in from the germline J gene. This chain links TRBV14 with TRBJ1-2; D remains unclear. Germline V gene data show CDR1 as SGHDN and CDR2 as FVKESK. The CDR3 totals 14 residues. The sequenced part of the CDR3 DNA is TGTGCCAGCAGCCAAGAAATTGTGCCTGCGGGC. Amino acids: CASSQEIVPAG. The CDR3 reads in full as CASSQEIVPAGYTF.

Comments on this clone: The read gets to within 3 residues of the CDR3 end, and the germline J gene fills in the rest. This chain links TRBV29-1 with TRBJ1-1, with 7 bases lining up with TRBD1. There are 14 residues in the CDR3. Looked up from germline, CDR1 is SQVTM and CDR2 is ANQGSEA. The junction had 6 bases not matched to a gene; V was cut back by 5 bases and J by 0 bases. This CDR3 is CSVMRQGLNTEAFF. CDR3 bases read: TGCAGCGTTATGCGACAGGGACTGAACACTGAA. Full variable domain (rest looked up from reference TRBV29-1 and TRBJ1-1): SAVISQKPSRDICQRGTSLTIQCQVDSQVTMMFWYRQQPGQSLTLIATANQGSEATYESGFVIDKFPISRPNLTFSTLTVSNMSPEDSSIYLCSVMRQGLNTEAFFGQGTRLTVV.

The CDR3 DNA, read in part, is TGTGCCAGCAGTGAATTGGACAAAAATAATTCACCC. Its translation: CASSELDKNNSP. The whole CDR3 protein reads CASSELDKNNSPLHF. The chain carries TRBV6-1 and TRBJ1-6, with D possibly TRBD1 on 5 matching bases. The observed sequence ends 3 residues before the CDR3 terminus, with the missing tail filled in from the germline J gene. Trimming pared 2 bases from V and 5 bases from J, leaving 10 bases between. Looked up from germline, CDR1 is MNHNS and CDR2 is SASEGT. This CDR3 is 15 amino acids long.

On this clone itself: The CDR3 is cut off 3 residues early in the read; its end comes from the germline J gene. The chain recombines TRBV5-1 with TRBJ1-2; unclear D gene. The germline V and J ends were trimmed by 1 base and 4 bases, with 8 bases remaining between them. Germline V CDR1 and CDR2: SGHRS, YFSETQ. The CDR3 is 13 amino acids. The CDR3 DNA, read in part, is TGCGCCAGCAGCTTGCAGGTCTCCTATGGC. Translation gives CASSLQVSYG. The entire CDR3 is CASSLQVSYGYTF. The full variable domain, with the rest looked up from reference TRBV5-1 and TRBJ1-2, is KAGVTQTPRYLIKTRGQQVTLSCSPISGHRSVSWYQQTPGQGLQFLFEYFSETQRNKGNFPGRFSGRQFSNSRSEMNVSTLELGDSALYLCASSLQVSYGYTFGSGTRLTVV.

Notes on this clone: The read ends 3 residues early relative to the CDR3; the germline J gene fills the gap. The rearrangement links TRBV7-2 to TRBJ1-2; 11 nucleotides agree with TRBD1. The CDR3 is 14 amino acids. The trim removed 5 bases at V and 4 bases at J, leaving 3 bases unmatched. CDR1 and CDR2 from the germline V gene are SGHTA and FQGNSA. The CDR3 bases that were read are TGTGCCAGCAGCAACGGACAGGGGGCCTATGGC. Protein sequence: CASSNGQGAYG. The entire CDR3 protein reads CASSNGQGAYGYTF.

Details on this clone: The CDR3 end is not reached by the read, which stops 3 residues before it; the germline J gene fills it in. V is TRBV19 and J is TRBJ2-5; no clear D. V lost 3 bases to trimming and J lost 3 bases, with 11 bases between them. The germline gives CDR1 LNHDA, CDR2 SQIVND (reference sequence). The CDR3 length is 14 residues. The sequenced part of the CDR3 DNA is TGTGCCAGTAGTATTGGAACTAACAAAGAGACC. Encoded protein: CASSIGTNKET. The full CDR3 sequence reads CASSIGTNKETQYF.

About this clone: The read gets to within 3 residues of the CDR3 end, and the germline J gene fills in the rest. The chain uses TRBV7-2 and TRBJ1-2; D perhaps matches TRBD1 (6 bases). The CDR3 has 12 amino acids. Germline assignment: CDR1 SGHTA and CDR2 FQGNSA. The CDR3 region is CASRRQVYGYTF. The sequenced CDR3 bases are TGTGCCAGCAGGAGACAGGTCTACGGC.

Points on this clone: The DNA ends 3 residues before the CDR3 does, and the rest of the CDR3 is filled in from the germline J gene. The chain has TRBV6-2 or TRBV6-3 and TRBJ2-5, with TRBD2 matching over 9 bases. After removal of 0 bases from V and 4 bases from J, the junction contained 9 bases not matched to a gene. The CDR3 contains 17 residues. The germline gives CDR1 MNHEY, CDR2 SVGEGT. Partial CDR3 DNA: TGTGCCAGCAGTTACTCGCCCTCGCGAGCGGGAGGAGAGACC. This sequence encodes CASSYSPSRAGGET. The whole CDR3 region reads CASSYSPSRAGGETQYF.

CDR3 sequence reads: CASSGQGPNYGYTF. The CDR3 DNA, read in part, is TGTGCCAGCAGCGGACAGGGGCCAAACTATGGC. J is TRBJ1-2 and V is TRBV2; 9 positions agree with TRBD1. The read stops 3 residues short of the end of the CDR3; the missing end is completed from the germline J gene. This CDR3 contains 14 residues. Trimming cost V 6 bases and J 2 bases; bases outside gene matches: 4. CDR1 and CDR2 (germline): SNHLY, FYNNEI.

Points on this clone: The read terminates 3 residues before the CDR3 end, so the remaining end is supplied by the germline J gene. The chain has TRBV19 and TRBJ1-2; a possible D gene is TRBD1 (6 bases). The CDR3 sequence is 15 residues long. Germline V CDR1 and CDR2: LNHDA, SQIVND (reference sequence). V was pared by 2 bases and J by 3 bases, with 13 bases between. The covered CDR3 bases are TGTGCCAGTAGTATAAGCAGGGGAGTGGACTATGGC. Protein sequence: CASSISRGVDYG. The CDR3 reads in full as CASSISRGVDYGYTF.

Comment on this clone: One end of the junction is discordant with germline, which a read error may explain. The sequence runs out 3 residues before the end of the CDR3; the remainder is reconstructed from the germline J gene. The chain recombines TRBV20-1 with TRBJ1-5; 7 bases are shared with TRBD1. This CDR3 comprises 16 residues. Per the germline V gene, CDR1 is DFQATT and CDR2 is SNEGSKA (reference sequence). CDR3 in amino acids: CSARGGRQGRFQPQHF. The covered CDR3 bases are TGCAGTGCAAGAGGGGGGCGACAGGGACGCTTTCAGCCC.

Points on this clone: From the germline J gene comes the end of the CDR3, since the read stops 3 residues before it. The V call is TRBV20-1, the J call TRBJ1-2, with a weak D call TRBD1 (5 bases). Germline V gives CDR1 DFQATT, CDR2 SNEGSKA (reference sequence). The CDR3 consists of 12 residues. Trimming pared 6 bases from V and 5 bases from J, leaving 13 bases between. CDR3 sequence reads: CSAAQERYGYTF. The part of the CDR3 DNA that was read is TGCAGTGCGGCACAGGAGAGGTATGGC.

Details on this clone: The CDR3 end lies 3 residues beyond the end of the read and is filled in from the germline J gene. The V gene is TRBV7-4, the J gene TRBJ1-4, with 9 bases matching TRBD1. The CDR3 contains 15 residues. The V gene end was trimmed by 1 base and the J gene end by 7 bases; junction bases not matched to a gene: 4. Germline CDR1 and CDR2: SGHVT and SQSDAQ. The sequenced part of the CDR3 DNA is TGTGCCAGCAGCTTAGTCTACAGGGGGCTTGAAAAA. Its translation is CASSLVYRGLEK. The whole CDR3 protein is CASSLVYRGLEKLFF.

With respect to this clone: Sequencing ends 3 residues short of the CDR3 end; the germline J gene provides the rest. The chain couples TRBV7-2 to TRBJ1-5; maybe TRBD1 (5 bases). Trimming removed 1 base at V and 3 bases at J, with 10 bases between. The CDR3 spans 15 residues. Germline assignment: CDR1 SGHTA and CDR2 FQGNSA. The CDR3 sequence: CASSLVVGDNQPQHF. The part of the CDR3 DNA that was read is TGTGCCAGCAGCTTAGTTGTAGGGGACAATCAGCCC.

Note on this clone: The read ends 3 residues early relative to the CDR3; the germline J gene fills the gap. This rearrangement joins TRBV7-6 to TRBJ2-1; 7 bases map to TRBD2. Germline CDR1 and CDR2: SGHVS and FNYEAQ. V lost 5 bases to trimming and J lost 9 bases; unmatched junction nucleotides: 10. CDR3 length: 14 residues. This CDR3 reads CASSPAGVISEQFF. The DNA read from the CDR3 is TGTGCCAGCAGCCCCGCGGGGGTGATTAGTGAG.

Remarks on this clone: The CDR3 end is not reached by the read, which stops 3 residues before it; the germline J gene fills it in. The chain joins TRBV19 to TRBJ2-3; TRBD2 agrees at 14 bases. The length of the CDR3 is 14 residues. CDR1 is LNHDA, CDR2 SQIVND, per germline (reference sequence). Incomplete CDR3 DNA: TGTGCCAGTAGTACCGGGACTAGCGGGAGAACG. Amino acid sequence: CASSTGTSGRT. The complete CDR3 protein is CASSTGTSGRTQYF.

As concerns this clone: Sequencing ends 3 residues short of the CDR3 end; the germline J gene provides the rest. V usage is TRBV6-4 and J usage is TRBJ2-2; D is unresolved. The CDR3 length is 12 residues. Trimming took off 3 bases at V and 5 bases at J, with 4 bases between the two ends. Germline CDR1 and CDR2: MRHNA and SNTAGT. The covered CDR3 bases are TGTGCCAGCAGTGATCTGACCGGGGAG. This codes for CASSDLTGE. The CDR3 in its entirety is CASSDLTGELFF.

A remark on this clone: Read sequence stops 3 residues before the CDR3 end, and the germline J gene provides the missing end. The chain couples TRBV18 to TRBJ2-7; tentatively, D is TRBD1 (6 bases). This CDR3 comprises 14 residues. Trimming removed 3 bases from V and 6 bases from J, with 15 bases in between. Germline CDR1 KGHSH, CDR2 LQKENI. This chain's CDR3 is CASSPGQAPGEQYF. The sequenced part of the CDR3 DNA is TGTGCCAGCTCACCGGGACAAGCCCCGGGCGAG.

To note about this clone: The read stops 3 residues short of the end of the CDR3; the missing end is completed from the germline J gene. J is TRBJ1-2 and V is TRBV5-1; D gene uncertain. Germline V CDR1 and CDR2: SGHRS, YFSETQ. The CDR3 is made up of 15 amino acids. Deletions cut 1 base from V and 3 bases from J, with 13 bases between. The CDR3 DNA, read in part, is TGCGCCAGCAGCTTGTACCCCGGAGCGGACTATGGC. Protein sequence: CASSLYPGADYG. The full CDR3 protein is CASSLYPGADYGYTF.

Comments on this clone: The read gets to within 3 residues of the CDR3 end, and the germline J gene fills in the rest. The V gene is TRBV5-1, the J gene TRBJ2-7, with 7 bases lining up with TRBD1. The V gene's germline CDR1 is SGHRS and CDR2 YFSETQ. CDR3 length: 16 amino acids. Trimming cost V 4 bases and J 1 base; bases outside gene matches: 11. CDR3 DNA (partial): TGCGCCAGCAGCGTGGGACCGGGACAGACGTCCTACGAG. Translation: CASSVGPGQTSYE. The complete CDR3 reads CASSVGPGQTSYEQYF.

This CDR3 reads CSARDGGLAQETQYF. The DNA read from the CDR3 is TGCAGTGCTAGAGATGGGGGACTAGCTCAAGAGACC. The genes are TRBV20-1 and TRBJ2-5; 9 bases are a match to TRBD2. Read sequence stops 3 residues before the CDR3 end, and the germline J gene provides the missing end. The ends lost 0 bases at V and 2 bases at J; junction bases unmatched: 4. Germline V gives CDR1 DFQATT, CDR2 SNEGSKA (reference sequence). The CDR3 contains 15 residues.